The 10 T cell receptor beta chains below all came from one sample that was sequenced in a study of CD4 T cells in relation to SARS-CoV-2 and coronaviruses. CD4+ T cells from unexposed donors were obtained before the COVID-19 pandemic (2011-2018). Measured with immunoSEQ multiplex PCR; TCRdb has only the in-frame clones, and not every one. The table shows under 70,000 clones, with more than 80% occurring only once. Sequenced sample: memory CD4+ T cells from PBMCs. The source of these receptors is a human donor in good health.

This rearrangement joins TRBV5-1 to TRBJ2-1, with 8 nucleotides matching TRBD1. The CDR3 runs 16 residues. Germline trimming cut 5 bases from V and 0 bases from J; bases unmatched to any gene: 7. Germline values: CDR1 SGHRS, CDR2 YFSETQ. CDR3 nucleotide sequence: TGCGCCAGCAGAACCACAGGGGGGAGCTCCTACAATGAGCAGTTCTTC. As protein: CASRTTGGSSYNEQFF.

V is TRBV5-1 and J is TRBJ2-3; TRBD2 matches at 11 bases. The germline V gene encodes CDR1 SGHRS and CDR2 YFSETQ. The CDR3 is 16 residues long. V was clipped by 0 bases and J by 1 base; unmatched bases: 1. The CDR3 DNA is TGCGCCAGCAGCTTGGGTAGCGGGAGGGGCACAGATACGCAGTATTTT. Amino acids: CASSLGSGRGTDTQYF.

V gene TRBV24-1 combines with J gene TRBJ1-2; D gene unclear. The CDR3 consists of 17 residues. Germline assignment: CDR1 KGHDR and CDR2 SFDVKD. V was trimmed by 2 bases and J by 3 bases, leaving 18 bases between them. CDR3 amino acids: CATSDSTEAGVYYGYTF. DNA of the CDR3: TGTGCCACCAGTGATTCCACTGAGGCGGGCGTCTACTATGGCTACACCTTC.

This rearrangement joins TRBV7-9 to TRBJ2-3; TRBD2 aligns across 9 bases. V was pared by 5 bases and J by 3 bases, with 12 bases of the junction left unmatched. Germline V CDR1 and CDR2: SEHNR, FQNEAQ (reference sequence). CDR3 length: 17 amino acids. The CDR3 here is CASSPTGLAKLTDTQYF. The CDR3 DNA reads TGTGCCAGCAGCCCAACCGGACTAGCGAAATTGACAGATACGCAGTATTTT.

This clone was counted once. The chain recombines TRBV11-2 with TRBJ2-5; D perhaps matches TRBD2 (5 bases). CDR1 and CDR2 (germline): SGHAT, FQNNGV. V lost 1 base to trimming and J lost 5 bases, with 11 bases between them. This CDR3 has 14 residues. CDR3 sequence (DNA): TGTGCCAGCAGCTTAGTTGGACTGCGGGAGACCCAGTACTTC. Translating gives CASSLVGLRETQYF.

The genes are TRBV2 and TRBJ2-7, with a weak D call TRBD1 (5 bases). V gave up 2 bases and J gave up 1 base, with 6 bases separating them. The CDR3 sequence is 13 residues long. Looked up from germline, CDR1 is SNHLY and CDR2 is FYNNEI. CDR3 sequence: CASSEQGSYEQYF. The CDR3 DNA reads TGTGCCAGCAGTGAACAGGGATCCTACGAGCAGTACTTC. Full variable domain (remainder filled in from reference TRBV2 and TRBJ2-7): EPEVTQTPSHQVTQMGQEVILRCVPISNHLYFYWYRQILGQKVEFLVSFYNNEISEKSEIFDDQFSVERPDGSNFTLKIRSTKLEDSAMYFCASSEQGSYEQYFGPGTRLTVT.

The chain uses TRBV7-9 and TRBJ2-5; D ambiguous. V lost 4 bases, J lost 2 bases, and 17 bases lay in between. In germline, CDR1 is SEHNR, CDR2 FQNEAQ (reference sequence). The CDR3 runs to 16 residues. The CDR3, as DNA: TGTGCCAGCAGCTCCAGCGTGTGGGGTCGGCAAGAGACCCAGTACTTC. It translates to CASSSSVWGRQETQYF.

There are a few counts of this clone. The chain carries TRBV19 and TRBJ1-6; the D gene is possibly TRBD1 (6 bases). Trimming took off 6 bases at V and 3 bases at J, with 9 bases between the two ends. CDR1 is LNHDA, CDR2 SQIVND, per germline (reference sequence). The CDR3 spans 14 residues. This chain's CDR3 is CASRSDSYNSPLHF. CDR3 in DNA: TGTGCCAGTAGATCGGACAGCTATAATTCACCCCTCCACTTT.

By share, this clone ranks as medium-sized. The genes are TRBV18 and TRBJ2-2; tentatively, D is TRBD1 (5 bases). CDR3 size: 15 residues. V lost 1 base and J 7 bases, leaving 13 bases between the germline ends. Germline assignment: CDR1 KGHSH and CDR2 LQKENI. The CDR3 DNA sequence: TGTGCCAGCTCACCACTTGACTTACAGGACGGGGAGCTGTTTTTT. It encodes CASSPLDLQDGELFF. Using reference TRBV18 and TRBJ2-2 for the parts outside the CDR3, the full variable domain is NAGVMQNPRHLVRRRGQEARLRCSPMKGHSHVYWYRQLPEEGLKFMVYLQKENIIDESGMPKERFSAEFPKEGPSILRIQQVVRGDSAAYFCASSPLDLQDGELFFGEGSRLTVL.

The CDR3 spells CASSRPQGRNTEAFF. The CDR3 DNA sequence: TGTGCCAGCAGCAGGCCGCAGGGAAGAAACACTGAAGCTTTCTTT. The chain employs TRBV21-1 and TRBJ1-1; TRBD1 is the table's D call and was not checked against the DNA. TRBV21-1 represents a pseudogene. The CDR3 contains 15 residues.